The rows below give T cell receptor beta chains drawn from one sample of a study of blood T cell repertoires in COVID-19. Profiled with immunoSEQ multiplex PCR; TCRdb holds only in-frame clones, not every one. The sample gives roughly 100,000 clones, about 84% of which show up once; 13% to 15% is in the top ten. Sequencing input: peripheral blood. Every receptor here comes from a woman aged 55 to 70 with acute or convalescent COVID-19. Each CDR3 is given with its conserved first and last residue. Each record gives: J gene, clone size, D gene, V gene, CDR3 protein, CDR3 DNA. A D gene is named only where the DNA matches it firmly. Not all rows give a size; the values are once, few, many and, for expanded clones, a class.

TRBJ1-2 | few | - | TRBV18 | CASSPQKVYGYTF | TGTGCCAGCTCCCCGCAGAAAGTCTATGGCTACACCTTC
TRBJ2-1 | - | TRBD2 | TRBV5-1 | CASGRLADNEQFF | TGCGCCAGCGGACGGCTAGCGGACAATGAGCAGTTCTTC
TRBJ2-1 | - | - | TRBV10-3 | CAISLTVMANNEQFF | TGTGCCATCAGTTTGACAGTCATGGCCAACAATGAGCAGTTCTTC
TRBJ2-3 | - | - | TRBV4-2 | CASSQRRLADTQYF | TGTGCCAGCAGCCAAAGGCGACTTGCAGATACGCAGTATTTT
TRBJ1-1 | - | - | TRBV10-3 | CAIRGPSGDTEAFF | TGTGCCATCAGGGGACCAAGCGGGGACACTGAAGCTTTCTTT
TRBJ1-2 | - | - | TRBV12-3/TRBV12-4 | CASSDQFYYGYTF | TGTGCCAGCAGCGATCAGTTTTACTATGGCTACACCTTC
TRBJ2-3 | - | TRBD1 | TRBV2 | CASSTFRTGDTQYF | TGTGCCAGCAGTACATTTCGGACAGGGGATACGCAGTATTTT
TRBJ2-2 | - | - | TRBV5-1 | CASSLEANLPNTGELFF | TGCGCCAGCAGCTTGGAAGCTAACCTTCCGAACACCGGGGAGCTGTTTTTT
TRBJ1-2 | - | - | TRBV18 | CASSPPTSGTNYGYTF | TGTGCCAGCTCACCTCCCACCTCCGGGACTAACTATGGCTACACCTTC
TRBJ2-1 | - | TRBD1 | TRBV6-6 | CASSPTGTGGEAQFF | TGTGCCAGCAGTCCCACCGGGACAGGGGGCGAGGCGCAGTTCTTC
TRBJ2-3 | - | TRBD1 | TRBV11-2 | CASSSTGTALGPNTDTQYF | TGTGCCAGCAGCTCGACCGGGACAGCCCTGGGTCCAAACACAGATACGCAGTATTTT
TRBJ2-7 | - | - | TRBV5-1 | CASRLGTSSSYEQYF | TGCGCCAGCAGGCTGGGGACTTCTAGCTCCTACGAGCAGTACTTC
TRBJ2-6 | - | - | TRBV9 | CASRASGANVLTF | TGTGCCAGCAGAGCATCTGGGGCCAACGTCCTGACTTTC
TRBJ1-2 | - | TRBD1 | TRBV19 | CASSLTGQGNYGYTF | TGTGCCAGTAGTCTTACGGGACAGGGGAACTATGGCTACACCTTC
TRBJ2-1 | - | - | TRBV5-5 | CASSLIIEGNEQFF | TGTGCCAGCAGCTTAATAATAGAGGGTAATGAGCAGTTCTTC
TRBJ1-5 | - | TRBD1 | TRBV27 | CASITGTGGDPNQPQHF | TGTGCCAGCATAACCGGGACAGGGGGTGACCCTAATCAGCCCCAGCATTTT
TRBJ1-1 | - | TRBD1 | TRBV11-2 | CATDRGIGNTEAFF | TGTGCCACCGACAGGGGTATAGGAAACACTGAAGCTTTCTTT
TRBJ2-1 | - | - | TRBV28 | CASRPLAVSSYNEQFF | TGTGCCAGCAGACCCTTAGCGGTGAGCTCCTACAATGAGCAGTTCTTC
TRBJ1-4 | few | TRBD1 | TRBV19 | CASNLQGAGEKLFF | TGTGCCAGTAACCTACAGGGGGCGGGGGAAAAACTGTTTTTT
TRBJ1-4 | once | - | TRBV2 | CASRVDRATNEKLFF | TGTGCCAGCAGGGTCGACAGAGCAACTAATGAAAAACTGTTTTTT
TRBJ1-1 | - | - | TRBV28 | CASSLSASRGRTEAFF | TGTGCCAGCAGTTTATCAGCCTCTAGGGGTAGGACTGAAGCTTTCTTT
TRBJ1-3 | - | - | TRBV5-1 | CASSLDAGSGNTIYF | TGCGCCAGCAGCTTGGATGCAGGCTCTGGAAACACCATATATTTT
TRBJ1-2 | - | TRBD1 | TRBV5-1 | CASSLGYPGQFYGYTF | TGCGCCAGCAGCTTGGGTTACCCGGGACAGTTCTATGGCTACACCTTC
TRBJ2-7 | - | - | TRBV2 | CASSEAPRIEQYF | TGTGCCAGCAGTGAAGCGCCCAGGATAGAGCAGTACTTC
TRBJ1-1 | - | - | TRBV6-6 | CASSYTPWDKGEAFF | TGTGCCAGCAGTTACACACCGTGGGACAAGGGTGAAGCTTTCTTT
TRBJ1-1 | - | TRBD1 | TRBV5-6 | CASSSGTGGAFF | TGTGCCAGCAGCTCCGGGACAGGAGGAGCTTTCTTT
TRBJ1-5 | few | TRBD1 | TRBV7-9 | CASSGDSHQPQHF | TGTGCCAGCAGCGGGGACAGCCATCAGCCCCAGCATTTT
TRBJ1-2 | - | TRBD1 | TRBV10-2 | CASSLGGLTSYGYTF | TGCGCCAGCAGCTTAGGGGGCTTGACTAGCTATGGCTACACCTTC
TRBJ1-1 | - | - | TRBV12-3/TRBV12-4 | CASSYRETEAFF | TGTGCCAGCAGTTACAGGGAAACTGAAGCTTTCTTT
TRBJ1-6 | - | - | TRBV6-5 | CASTRYNSPLHF | TGTGCCAGCACGCGTTATAATTCACCCCTCCACTTT
TRBJ1-1 | - | - | TRBV5-6 | CASSHYSGGLEAFF | TGTGCCAGCAGCCACTATTCCGGGGGTCTTGAAGCTTTCTTT
TRBJ2-6 | - | - | TRBV2 | CASSERLPGANVLTF | TGTGCCAGCAGTGAGAGACTACCTGGGGCCAACGTCCTGACTTTC
TRBJ1-5 | - | - | TRBV5-1 | CASSLEDRNQPQHF | TGCGCCAGCAGCTTGGAGGACAGAAATCAGCCCCAGCATTTT
TRBJ1-1 | - | TRBD1 | TRBV10-3 | CAISADRGAYTEAFF | TGTGCCATCAGCGCTGACAGGGGTGCGTACACTGAAGCTTTCTTT
TRBJ2-3 | - | TRBD2 | TRBV4-2 | CASSQDRTSGGTTDTQYF | TGTGCCAGCAGCCAAGACCGGACTAGCGGGGGGACCACAGATACGCAGTATTTT
TRBJ2-7 | - | - | TRBV5-1 | CASSDRLSYEQYF | TGCGCCAGCAGCGATCGACTAAGCTACGAGCAGTACTTC
TRBJ1-1 | - | TRBD1 | TRBV6-2/TRBV6-3 | CASSDRGYMNTEAFF | TGTGCCAGCAGTGACAGGGGATACATGAACACTGAAGCTTTCTTT